This T cell receptor (beta chain) was recovered during a study of T cell repertoires in cytomegalovirus infection (dated by TCRdb to the late 2010s). Turning to the overall study: Peptide stimulations targeted recently identified HLA-C-restricted CMV epitopes, whose presentation resists viral immunomodulation, together with well-studied HLA-B-restricted epitopes. Because public TCR beta signatures pointed to carriage of CMV infection together with the matching HLA type, the HLA type of each donor mattered for the analysis. The paper's findings and limits, for the study overall: Cumulative frequency of public TCR beta family members discriminated carriers of CMV infection plus the relevant HLA type in this cohort and an independent approximately 350-donor cohort. The ex vivo response was dominated by HLA-C-restricted CMV-specific TCR beta clonotypes, and the single most frequent clonotype in two of eight donors was supplied by these HLA-C-restricted clonotypes.

Inclusive of the bounding cysteine and phenylalanine, the CDR3 is 15 residues long. Only CDR3 DNA is held: 45 bases, read in frame from base 1. Reading the germline V gene gives CDR1 SGHRS and CDR2 YFSETQ. V is shortened by 4 bases, J by 2 bases, and the region joining them spans 16 bases. This specimen's treatment or condition label, per the study, means: in vitro stimulation with specific CMV peptide epitopes to enrich CMV-specific T cells. Sequencing was performed on an Illumina HiSeq 1500. TCRdb reran the public reads through fastp at Q25 and MiXCR, keeping productive beta chains. Each record represents a unique CDR3 protein, reported with the most common genes and DNA among its rows. The sample table lists nearly 700,000 distinct CDR3 sequences, 33% of them with a count of one. The ten largest clones represent about 18% of the sample. Turning to this clonotype: Its antigen target is currently unknown. The sample holds no much larger clone one base away, and base qualities are not on file.

The receptor comes from a human donor in good health (CMV status not recorded). Some clones in this sample may be carry-over from other donors' samples. The input for sequencing was cultured PBMCs, taken from culture after CMV antigen stimulation. The sequence is built from TRBV5-1 and TRBJ2-7, with a weak D call of TRBD2 (6 bases match). Here is the DNA: TGCGCCAGCAGCCTGGAACCGGGGGAGGCCTACGAGCAGTACTTC. Its translation is CASSLEPGEAYEQYF.